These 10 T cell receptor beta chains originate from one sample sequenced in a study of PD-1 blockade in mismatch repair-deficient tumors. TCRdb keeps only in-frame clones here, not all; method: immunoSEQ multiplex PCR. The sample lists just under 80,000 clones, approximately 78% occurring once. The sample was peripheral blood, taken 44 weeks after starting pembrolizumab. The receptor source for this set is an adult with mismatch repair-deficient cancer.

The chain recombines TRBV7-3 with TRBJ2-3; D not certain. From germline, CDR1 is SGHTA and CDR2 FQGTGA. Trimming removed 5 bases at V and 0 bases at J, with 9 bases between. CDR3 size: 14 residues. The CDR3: CASSPTASTDTQYF. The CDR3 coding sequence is TGTGCCAGCAGCCCCACAGCAAGCACAGATACGCAGTATTTT.

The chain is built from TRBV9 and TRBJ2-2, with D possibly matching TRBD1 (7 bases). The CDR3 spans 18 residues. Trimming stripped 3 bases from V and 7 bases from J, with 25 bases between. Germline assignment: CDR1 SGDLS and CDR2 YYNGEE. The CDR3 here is CASSAGGSRAVRGGELFF. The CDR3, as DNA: TGTGCCAGCAGCGCAGGGGGGAGCAGGGCGGTTCGTGGCGGGGAGCTGTTTTTT.

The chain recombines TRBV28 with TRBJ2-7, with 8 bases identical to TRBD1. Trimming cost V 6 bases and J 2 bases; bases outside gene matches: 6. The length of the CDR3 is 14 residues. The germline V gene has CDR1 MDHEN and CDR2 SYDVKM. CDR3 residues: CASRETGATYEQYF. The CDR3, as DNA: TGTGCCAGCAGAGAGACAGGGGCCACCTACGAGCAGTACTTC.

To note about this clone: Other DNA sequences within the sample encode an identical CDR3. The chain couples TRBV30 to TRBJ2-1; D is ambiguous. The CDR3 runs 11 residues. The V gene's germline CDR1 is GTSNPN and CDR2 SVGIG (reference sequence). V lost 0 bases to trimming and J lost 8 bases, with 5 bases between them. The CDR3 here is CAWSVKDEQFF. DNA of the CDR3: TGTGCCTGGAGTGTCAAAGATGAGCAGTTCTTC.

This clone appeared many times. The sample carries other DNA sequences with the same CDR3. The CDR3 sequence is CASSSTAANYGYTF. The CDR3, as DNA: TGCGCCAGCAGTTCAACGGCGGCTAACTATGGCTACACCTTC. The chain uses TRBV5-1 and TRBJ1-2; unclear D gene. This CDR3 has 14 amino acids. Germline CDR1 SGHRS, CDR2 YFSETQ. V was shortened by 5 bases and J by 0 bases, with 11 bases between the two germline ends. The full variable domain, in which reference TRBV5-1 and TRBJ1-2 provide the parts outside the CDR3, is KAGVTQTPRYLIKTRGQQVTLSCSPISGHRSVSWYQQTPGQGLQFLFEYFSETQRNKGNFPGRFSGRQFSNSRSEMNVSTLELGDSALYLCASSSTAANYGYTFGSGTRLTVV.

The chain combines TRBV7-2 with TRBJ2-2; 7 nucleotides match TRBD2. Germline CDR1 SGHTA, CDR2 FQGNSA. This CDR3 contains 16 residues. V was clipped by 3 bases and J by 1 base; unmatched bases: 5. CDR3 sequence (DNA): TGTGCCAGCAGCTTTAGGGAGCGGGGGAACACCGGGGAGCTGTTTTTT. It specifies CASSFRERGNTGELFF.

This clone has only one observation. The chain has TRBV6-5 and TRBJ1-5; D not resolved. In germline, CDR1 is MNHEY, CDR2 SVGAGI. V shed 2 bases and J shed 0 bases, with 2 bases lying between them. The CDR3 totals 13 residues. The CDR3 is CASSYGSNQPQHF. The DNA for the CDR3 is TGTGCCAGCAGTTACGGTAGCAATCAGCCCCAGCATTTT.

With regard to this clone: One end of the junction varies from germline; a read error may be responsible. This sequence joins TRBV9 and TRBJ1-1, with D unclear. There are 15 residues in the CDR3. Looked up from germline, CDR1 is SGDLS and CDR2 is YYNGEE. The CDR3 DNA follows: TGTACCAGCAGCGTATGGAGAGACATGAACACTGAAGCTTTCTTT. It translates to CTSSVWRDMNTEAFF.

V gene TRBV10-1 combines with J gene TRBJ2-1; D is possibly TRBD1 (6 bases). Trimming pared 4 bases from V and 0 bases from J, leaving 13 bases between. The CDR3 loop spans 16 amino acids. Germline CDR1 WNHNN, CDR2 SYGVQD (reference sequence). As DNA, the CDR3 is TGCGCCAGCAGTGGGGTACAGGGCAGCTCCTACAATGAGCAGTTCTTC. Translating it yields CASSGVQGSSYNEQFF.

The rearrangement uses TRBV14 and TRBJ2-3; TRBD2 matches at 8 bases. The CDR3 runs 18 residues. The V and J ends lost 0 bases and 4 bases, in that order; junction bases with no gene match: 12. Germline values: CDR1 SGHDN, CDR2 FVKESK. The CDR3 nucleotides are TGTGCCAGCAGCCAAGATTTCGCGGGGGGACTGAAGGCAGATACGCAGTATTTT. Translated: CASSQDFAGGLKADTQYF.